These T cell receptor beta chains were read from a single sample in a study of shared clonotypes between healthy human individuals. Produced via immunoSEQ multiplex PCR; TCRdb's table is partial and in-frame only. The sample has about 960,000 clones, approximately 80% seen once. The material sequenced was memory CD4+ T cells sorted from blood. All receptors derive from a man aged 18 to 29 in good health. Both conserved end residues are part of each CDR3. D genes are given only for firm matches. Some rows have no size entry. The others give once, few or many, or a class for an expanded clone.

size,V,D,J,DNA,CDR3
.,TRBV19,TRBD1,TRBJ1-1,TGTGCCAGCCTAAAGGGGGCTAGGGGGGACACTGAAGCTTTCTTT,CASLKGARGDTEAFF
once,TRBV20-1,.,TRBJ2-1,TGCAGTGCTACAGCACTCGGTGAGCAGTTCTTC,CSATALGEQFF
.,TRBV2,.,TRBJ2-2,TGTGCCAGCAGTGTAGCTCCAGCGGGCGGACCCGGGGAGCTGTTTTTT,CASSVAPAGGPGELFF
.,TRBV11-2,TRBD2,TRBJ2-7,TGTGCCAGCAGCTTAGATATCGGCGGGAGTTCCTACGAGCAGTACTTC,CASSLDIGGSSYEQYF
.,TRBV15,.,TRBJ1-6,TGTGCCACCAGCAGAGATTTTTCGGGGAGCTCCTATAATTCACCCCTCCACTTT,CATSRDFSGSSYNSPLHF
.,TRBV19,.,TRBJ2-5,TGTGCCAGTAGTACCGCAACAGAAGGAGGGACCCAGTACTTC,CASSTATEGGTQYF
.,TRBV6-5,.,TRBJ1-3,TGTGCCAGCAGAAAGGGCTCTGGAAACACCATATATTTT,CASRKGSGNTIYF
.,TRBV7-3,.,TRBJ1-3,TGTGCCAGCAGCTTACAGGGGCCGGGGAACACCATATATTTT,CASSLQGPGNTIYF
few,TRBV7-2,.,TRBJ2-5,TGTGCCAGCAGCTTAGCTTGGGGGCAAGAGACCCAGTACTTC,CASSLAWGQETQYF
.,TRBV28,.,TRBJ2-5,TGTGCCAGCAGGTCCCCGGGACCCCCGCAAGAGACCCAGTACTTC,CASRSPGPPQETQYF
.,TRBV30,.,TRBJ1-6,TGTGCCTGGAGAGGAATTCAGGGGCGCTCCTATAATTCACCCCTCCACTTT,CAWRGIQGRSYNSPLHF
.,TRBV5-1,TRBD2,TRBJ2-1,TGCGCCAGCAGCTTAAATAGCGGGGCAAGCAATGAGCAGTTCTTC,CASSLNSGASNEQFF
.,TRBV29-1,.,TRBJ1-2,TGCAGCGTTTATCAGAATGGCTACACCTTC,CSVYQNGYTF
.,TRBV6-5,.,TRBJ1-2,TGTGCCAGCAGGGACCCAAACTATGGCTACACCTTC,CASRDPNYGYTF
few,TRBV7-9,TRBD1,TRBJ1-6,TGTGCCAGCAGCTTAGCGGGGGACAGGGCGTCACCCCTCCACTTT,CASSLAGDRASPLHF
.,TRBV29-1,TRBD2,TRBJ2-5,TGCAGCGTTGACGGACTAGCCGAGCAGACCCAGTACTTC,CSVDGLAEQTQYF
few,TRBV7-2,.,TRBJ2-1,TGTGCCAGCAGCTCTGTGTTGGGGGCCTGGAATGAGCAGTTCTTC,CASSSVLGAWNEQFF
.,TRBV30,.,TRBJ2-7,TGTGCCTGGAGTGTACTGGGCCTCTCCTACGAGCAGTACTTC,CAWSVLGLSYEQYF
few,TRBV6-5,.,TRBJ2-5,TGTGCCAGCAGTTACTCGGCTCTACAAGAGACCCAGTACTTC,CASSYSALQETQYF
.,TRBV9,.,TRBJ2-7,TGTGCCAGCAGCGTAGGCCCAGCGAACGAGCAGTACTTC,CASSVGPANEQYF
.,TRBV6-6,.,TRBJ2-7,TGTGCCAGCCAGGCTAGCGCGGGCGAGCAGTACTTC,CASQASAGEQYF
.,TRBV5-1,TRBD2,TRBJ2-2,TGCGCCAGCAGCTTGGCGGGGGGACACACCGGGGAGCTGTTTTTT,CASSLAGGHTGELFF
few,TRBV7-8,TRBD2,TRBJ2-1,TGTGCCAGCAGCCTGGCCGGGACTAGCATCAATGAGCAGTTCTTC,CASSLAGTSINEQFF
few,TRBV5-4,TRBD2,TRBJ2-7,TGTGCCAGCAGTCACAGCGGGAGTGCGTCCTACGAGCAGTACTTC,CASSHSGSASYEQYF
.,TRBV7-9,.,TRBJ2-7,TGTGCCAGCAGCTCAGGCAGGGGGGCGAGCTCCTACGAGCAGTACTTC,CASSSGRGASSYEQYF
.,TRBV2,.,TRBJ1-1,TGTGCCAGCAGTGAAATATTGGTGGGGGGCAGGGAAGACACTGAAGCTTTCTTT,CASSEILVGGREDTEAFF
.,TRBV5-6,.,TRBJ2-7,TGTGCCAGCAGCTTGGAAGTCGAGCAGTACTTC,CASSLEVEQYF
.,TRBV6-5,.,TRBJ2-7,TGTGCCAGCAGTTATTCGGGACGGCAGACCTACGAGCAGTACTTC,CASSYSGRQTYEQYF
.,TRBV2,TRBD1,TRBJ1-5,TGTGCCAGCAGAGGACAGGGGGACGGTCAGCCCCAGCATTTT,CASRGQGDGQPQHF
.,TRBV7-2,.,TRBJ2-4,TGTGCCAGCAGCTTCGGGAGCGGCGCGAGGGAAAACATTCAGTACTTC,CASSFGSGARENIQYF
.,TRBV6-1,.,TRBJ1-1,TGTGCCAGCAGTAGACTTCTGAACACTGAAGCTTTCTTT,CASSRLLNTEAFF
.,TRBV29-1,.,TRBJ2-2,TGCAGCGTCCAGGGTTCCTCGGAGAACACCGGGGAGCTGTTTTTT,CSVQGSSENTGELFF
.,TRBV29-1,.,TRBJ1-4,TGCAGCGTCCAAACGGGACACCTCAAGGGGGAAAAACTGTTTTTT,CSVQTGHLKGEKLFF
.,TRBV25-1,TRBD1,TRBJ2-7,TGTGCCAGCAGCAGACAGGGTCTCGAGCAGTACTTC,CASSRQGLEQYF
.,TRBV7-6,.,TRBJ1-2,TGTGCCAGCAGCTGGGGCAGGGGTGATGGCTACACCTTC,CASSWGRGDGYTF
.,TRBV30,.,TRBJ1-2,TGTGCCTGGAGCGTTGGTACGGGGCATGGCTACACCTTC,CAWSVGTGHGYTF
.,TRBV9,TRBD1,TRBJ1-4,TGTGCCAGCAGCGGGGGACAGAGAGGCGAAAAACTGTTTTTT,CASSGGQRGEKLFF
.,TRBV7-8,TRBD2,TRBJ2-5,TGTGCCAGCAGCCCCAGACTAGCGGGGGGGACCCCCCAAGAGACCCAGTACTTC,CASSPRLAGGTPQETQYF
.,TRBV10-3,TRBD1,TRBJ1-3,TGTGCCATCAGTCCCGGGACAGGTGACACCATATATTTT,CAISPGTGDTIYF
.,TRBV7-9,.,TRBJ2-5,TGTGCCAGCAGCTTAGGGACAGCCCAAGAGACCCAGTACTTC,CASSLGTAQETQYF
.,TRBV5-6,.,TRBJ1-2,TGTGCCAGCAGCTTGAGGCAGATCCTCGGTGGCTACACCTTC,CASSLRQILGGYTF
.,TRBV18,TRBD1,TRBJ2-7,TGTGCCAGCTCACCCGTTCGGACAGGAGGCGAGCAGTACTTC,CASSPVRTGGEQYF
.,TRBV18,.,TRBJ2-7,TGTGCCAGCTCACCCGTTCGAGGGTTCTCCTACGAGCAGTACTTC,CASSPVRGFSYEQYF
.,TRBV11-2,TRBD2,TRBJ2-1,TGTGCCAGCAGCTGGACTAGCGGGGGGGGAAACAATGAGCAGTTCTTC,CASSWTSGGGNNEQFF
.,TRBV18,.,TRBJ2-5,TGTGCCAGCTCACCGAGTAGGCAGGAAGAGACCCAGTACTTC,CASSPSRQEETQYF
.,TRBV19,.,TRBJ1-1,TGTGCCAGTAGTATTGTAGGATGGGTCGGCCTAAACACTGAAGCTTTCTTT,CASSIVGWVGLNTEAFF
.,TRBV5-1,.,TRBJ2-7,TGCGCCAGCAGCCCGGGGGTCAGGGCCTACGAGCAGTACTTC,CASSPGVRAYEQYF
.,TRBV4-1,.,TRBJ2-6,TGCGCCAGCAGCCTTGGTCCTTTGCTTACGAACGTCCTGACTTTC,CASSLGPLLTNVLTF
.,TRBV30,.,TRBJ1-2,TGTGCCTGGGGTCCCCAGGGGAGGGACTATGGCTACACCTTC,CAWGPQGRDYGYTF
many,TRBV5-6,TRBD2,TRBJ2-2,TGTGCCAGCAGCTTTGGTGGACTAGCGGTAAACACCGGGGAGCTGTTTTTT,CASSFGGLAVNTGELFF
.,TRBV10-3,.,TRBJ1-6,TGTGCCATCAGTGAGACGGGACCCTATAATTCACCCCTCCACTTT,CAISETGPYNSPLHF
.,TRBV19,.,TRBJ1-2,TGTGCCAGTAAAGATACCGCCGGGGGCTTAACCTATGGCTACACCTTC,CASKDTAGGLTYGYTF
.,TRBV7-6,.,TRBJ2-5,TGTGCCAGCAGCCCCCCACAAGAGACCCAGTACTTC,CASSPPQETQYF
.,TRBV28,.,TRBJ2-7,TGTGCCACCGCCATGGGGGTCTGGGGGCAGTACTTC,CATAMGVWGQYF
.,TRBV7-2,.,TRBJ2-5,TGTGCCAGCAGCTTAGATCAGGGCAGGGGAGAGACCCAGTACTTC,CASSLDQGRGETQYF
.,TRBV4-1,.,TRBJ1-3,TGCGCCAGCAGCCAAGATCCGTCGACGGGGGCACCTGGAAACACCATATATTTT,CASSQDPSTGAPGNTIYF